The next 28 T cell receptor beta chains were all read from a single sample in a study of shared clonotypes between healthy human individuals. The assay was immunoSEQ multiplex PCR, and TCRdb's table has in-frame clones only and misses some. The table shows some 1,400,000 clones, with about 96% occurring only once. Sequencing used naive CD4+ T cells sorted from blood. Stated subset: CD45RA+ positively selected. The receptors originated from a man aged 30 to 39 in good health.

The J gene is TRBJ2-1, the V gene TRBV11-1; 10 bases line up with TRBD1. In germline, CDR1 is SGHAT, CDR2 FQDESV (reference sequence). The V and J ends lost 1 base and 2 bases, in that order; junction bases with no gene match: 8. The CDR3 contains 18 residues. This CDR3 is CASSLGQGANSPYNEQFF. CDR3 sequence (DNA): TGTGCCAGCAGCTTAGGACAGGGGGCCAACTCACCCTACAATGAGCAGTTCTTC.

The rearrangement links TRBV5-1 to TRBJ2-6, with D perhaps TRBD2 (6 bases). The length of the CDR3 is 16 residues. Germline loops: CDR1 SGHRS, CDR2 YFSETQ. Between the trimmed V and J ends, which lost 6 bases and 0 bases, there was a span of 13 bases. The CDR3 sequence: CASTEGGYSGANVLTF. In DNA, the CDR3 is TGCGCCAGCACCGAAGGAGGGTACTCTGGGGCCAACGTCCTGACTTTC.

Details on this clone: Germline and junction disagree at one end, which may indicate a read error. This rearrangement joins TRBV11-2 to TRBJ2-7, with 13 bases that match TRBD2. Per germline, CDR1 SGHAT and CDR2 FQNNGV. This CDR3 region has 13 residues. The chain's CDR3 is CASSFGLAGDPTF. The CDR3 bases are TGTGCCAGCAGCTTTGGACTAGCGGGAGATCCCACCTTC.

J is TRBJ1-2 and V is TRBV7-9, with D perhaps matching TRBD1 (6 bases). Germline loops: CDR1 SEHNR, CDR2 FQNEAQ (reference sequence). The CDR3 has 16 residues. Trimming shortened V by 3 bases and J by 4 bases, and 18 bases separated the two germline ends. CDR3 in amino acids: CASSFTGGAQSYGYTF. The CDR3 region has the DNA TGTGCCAGCAGCTTTACGGGGGGGGCGCAGAGCTATGGCTACACCTTC.

The chain joins TRBV5-1 to TRBJ2-7, with D perhaps matching TRBD1 (5 bases). The CDR3 has 12 residues. Germline CDR1 reads SGHRS; CDR2 reads YFSETQ. V lost 5 bases to trimming and J lost 4 bases, with 10 bases between them. CDR3 bases: TGCGCCAGCAGGACAGAATCGTACGAGCAGTACTTC. Translating it yields CASRTESYEQYF.

The rearrangement joins TRBV5-1 to TRBJ2-7, with 9 bases aligning to TRBD2. V shed 4 bases and J 2 bases; nucleotides not matched to a gene: 13. Germline V lookup: CDR1 SGHRS, CDR2 YFSETQ. CDR3 length: 17 amino acids. The CDR3 DNA follows: TGCGCCAGCAGCCTAGTAAAACCGGGACTAGCTCCCTACGAGCAGTACTTC. This encodes CASSLVKPGLAPYEQYF.

The V gene is TRBV29-1, the J gene TRBJ2-1; D uncertain. Looked up from germline, CDR1 is SQVTM and CDR2 is ANQGSEA. CDR3 length: 11 residues. This chain's CDR3 is CSAGSLNEQFF. For the CDR3, the DNA is TGCAGTGCAGGCTCCCTTAATGAGCAGTTCTTC.

The genes are TRBV4-3 and TRBJ2-3, with 7 bases matching TRBD1. This CDR3 contains 14 residues. The germline V gene encodes CDR1 LGHNA and CDR2 YSLEER. V shed 4 bases, J shed 6 bases, and the junction held 7 bases outside the gene matches. Here the CDR3 reads CASSPRQGRDTQYF. The CDR3, as DNA: TGCGCCAGCAGCCCCCGACAGGGTCGGGATACGCAGTATTTT.

The chain is built from TRBV28 and TRBJ2-7, with TRBD1 matching 7 bases. CDR1 and CDR2 from the germline V gene are MDHEN and SYDVKM. Trimming cost V 9 bases and J 0 bases; bases outside gene matches: 8. CDR3 length: 14 amino acids. Here the CDR3 DNA reads TGTGCCAGTACCCCCGGGACAGACTCCTACGAGCAGTACTTC. Translation: CASTPGTDSYEQYF.

The gene calls are TRBV5-4 and TRBJ2-1; 8 bases map to TRBD2. The CDR3 extends over 14 amino acids. Germline lookup yields CDR1 SGHNT and CDR2 YYREEE (reference sequence). Trimming took 7 bases from V and 8 from J; bases not matched to a gene: 11. CDR3 bases: TGTGCCAGCTCCCTAGGGGGACTAGTAGATGAGCAGTTCTTC. It codes for CASSLGGLVDEQFF.

The chain joins TRBV7-9 to TRBJ2-7, with TRBD2 identical over 9 bases. Germline lookup yields CDR1 SEHNR and CDR2 FQNEAQ (reference sequence). The CDR3 has 16 amino acids. The junction had 12 bases not matched to a gene; V was cut back by 5 bases and J by 4 bases. The CDR3 DNA follows: TGTGCCAGCAGCGGTCAGGGTCGAGCGGGAGGATACGAGCAGTACTTC. Translation gives CASSGQGRAGGYEQYF.

This clone was detected once. This chain uses TRBV5-6 with TRBJ2-7; no definite D call. V gave up 0 bases and J gave up 5 bases, with 9 bases separating them. Per germline, CDR1 SGHDT and CDR2 YYEEEE. The CDR3 contains 13 residues. CDR3: CASSLVSRNEQYF. In DNA, the CDR3 is TGTGCCAGCAGCTTGGTTTCACGGAACGAGCAGTACTTC.

The chain links TRBV5-5 to TRBJ2-3; 11 bases are a match to TRBD2. Trimming cost V 3 bases and J 6 bases; bases outside gene matches: 3. Germline lookup yields CDR1 SGHKS and CDR2 YYEKEE (reference sequence). CDR3 size: 14 residues. This chain's CDR3 is CASSSTSGTDTQYF. The CDR3 region has the DNA TGTGCCAGCAGCTCGACTAGCGGGACCGATACGCAGTATTTT.

The rearrangement uses TRBV5-4 and TRBJ2-3, with 7 positions matching TRBD2. J lost 5 bases, V lost 3 bases, and 3 bases had no gene match. CDR3 size: 13 residues. Germline CDR1 is SGHNT and CDR2 is YYREEE (reference sequence). This CDR3 reads CASSSGGGDTQYF. The DNA of the CDR3 is TGTGCCAGCAGCTCGGGAGGTGGAGATACGCAGTATTTT.

For the CDR3, the DNA is TGTGCCAGCAGCTTATTAGGGGACCCTGGTGAGCAGTTCTTC. Amino acids: CASSLLGDPGEQFF. The J gene is TRBJ2-1, the V gene TRBV7-9; D tentatively fits TRBD1 or TRBD2 (5 bases each). V lost 2 bases and J 9 bases, leaving 14 bases between the germline ends. CDR1 and CDR2 from the germline V gene are SEHNR and FQNEAQ (reference sequence). The length of the CDR3 is 14 residues.

This clone was detected only once. Other DNA variants within this sample encode the same CDR3. This chain links TRBV7-2 with TRBJ2-7; D remains ambiguous. V shed 3 bases and J shed 3 bases, with 12 bases lying between them. This CDR3 has 14 amino acids. Germline V gene lookup returns CDR1 SGHTA and CDR2 FQGNSA. The CDR3 DNA reads TGTGCCAGCAGCTTGGAATTGAGGAGCTACGAGCAGTACTTC. Translating it yields CASSLELRSYEQYF.

The gene calls are TRBV19 and TRBJ2-2; tentatively, D is TRBD1 (5 bases). CDR1 is LNHDA and CDR2 is SQIVND in the germline V gene (reference sequence). The CDR3 extends over 17 amino acids. V was clipped by 7 bases and J by 0 bases, with 18 bases between them. CDR3 protein: CASNDRYYSPNTGELFF. The DNA for the CDR3 is TGTGCCAGTAATGACAGATACTATTCTCCGAACACCGGGGAGCTGTTTTTT.

The genes are TRBV6-1 and TRBJ1-1, with D perhaps TRBD1 (5 bases). Germline CDR1 is MNHNS and CDR2 is SASEGT. V was pared by 6 bases and J by 5 bases, with 13 bases between. This CDR3 is 13 amino acids long. The CDR3 is CASRRTFETEAFF. The CDR3 DNA is TGTGCCAGCAGACGGACATTCGAAACTGAAGCTTTCTTT.

The V and J genes are TRBV5-4 and TRBJ2-5; D is unclear. Per the germline V gene, CDR1 is SGHNT and CDR2 is YYREEE (reference sequence). This CDR3 comprises 14 residues. V gave up 7 bases and J gave up 5 bases, with 18 bases separating them. This CDR3 is CASRASQLGETQYF. CDR3 DNA: TGTGCCAGCCGAGCCTCCCAACTCGGGGAGACCCAGTACTTC.

This sequence joins TRBV6-1 and TRBJ2-1; 7 positions agree with TRBD2. The junction had 5 bases not matched to a gene; V was cut back by 2 bases and J by 7 bases. The length of the CDR3 is 14 residues. Germline CDR1 reads MNHNS; CDR2 reads SASEGT. CDR3 sequence (DNA): TGTGCCAGCAGTGAATGGCGGGAGATGAATGAGCAGTTCTTC. Encoded protein: CASSEWREMNEQFF.

The chain couples TRBV4-1 to TRBJ1-1; D uncertain. This CDR3 is built from 17 residues. The V end was cut by 0 bases, the J end by 0 bases, with 14 bases between. The germline V gene encodes CDR1 MGHRA and CDR2 YSYEKL. The CDR3 sequence is CASSQDQSSPLNTEAFF. CDR3 DNA: TGCGCCAGCAGCCAAGATCAGTCCAGCCCCTTGAACACTGAAGCTTTCTTT.

This sequence joins TRBV7-6 and TRBJ2-3; 8 positions match TRBD2. There are 15 residues in the CDR3. Germline-derived CDR1 and CDR2 are SGHVS and FNYEAQ. Trimming took 5 bases from V and 6 from J; bases not matched to a gene: 10. This CDR3 reads CASSTGGGRLDTQYF. CDR3 DNA sequence: TGTGCCAGCAGCACCGGCGGGGGGCGTCTGGATACGCAGTATTTT. The full variable domain, its missing parts supplied by reference TRBV7-6 and TRBJ2-3, is GAGVSQSPRYKVTKRGQDVALRCDPISGHVSLYWYRQALGQGPEFLTYFNYEAQQDKSGLPNDRFSAERPEGSISTLTIQRTEQRDSAMYRCASSTGGGRLDTQYFGPGTRLTVL.

The rearrangement uses TRBV28 and TRBJ2-1; a weak D match, TRBD2 (6 bases). The CDR3 spans 15 residues. The ends were cut back, 6 bases at V and 7 bases at J, with 19 bases in the middle. Germline-derived CDR1 and CDR2 are MDHEN and SYDVKM. CDR3 sequence (DNA): TGTGCCAGCAGCCTCGGGACTCCGAAGCGAAATGAGCAGTTCTTC. Protein sequence: CASSLGTPKRNEQFF.

Concerning this clone itself: This CDR3 is also generated by other DNA sequences in the sample. The chain has TRBV28 and TRBJ2-7; D is unclear. V was pared by 6 bases and J by 2 bases, with 14 bases between. The germline V gene has CDR1 MDHEN and CDR2 SYDVKM. The CDR3 consists of 14 residues. The CDR3 coding sequence is TGTGCCAGCAGCCCCGGAACGTCTCCCTACGAGCAGTACTTC. Its translation is CASSPGTSPYEQYF.

This clone was observed a handful of times. Additional DNA sequences in this sample encode the identical CDR3. V gene TRBV18 combines with J gene TRBJ1-1; D gene unclear. This CDR3 has 13 amino acids. Germline-derived CDR1 and CDR2 are KGHSH and LQKENI. The V end was cut by 2 bases, the J end by 2 bases, with 6 bases between. This CDR3 reads CASSPKGNTEAFF. CDR3 coding DNA: TGTGCCAGCTCACCAAAGGGAAACACTGAAGCTTTCTTT.

The chain couples TRBV7-2 to TRBJ2-1, with D tentatively TRBD1 (6 bases). The CDR3 has 12 amino acids. Germline V gene data show CDR1 as SGHTA and CDR2 as FQGNSA. Trimming took off 1 base at V and 13 bases at J, with 11 bases between the two ends. CDR3 region: CASSLVGGQQFF. CDR3 nucleotides: TGTGCCAGCAGCTTAGTTGGGGGACAACAGTTCTTC. The full variable domain, completed using reference TRBV7-2 and TRBJ2-1, is GAGVSQSPSNKVTEKGKDVELRCDPISGHTALYWYRQSLGQGLEFLIYFQGNSAPDKSGLPSDRFSAERTGGSVSTLTIQRTQQEDSAVYLCASSLVGGQQFFGPGTRLTVL.

This chain uses TRBV5-6 with TRBJ2-5, with TRBD2 matching 10 bases. With V trimmed by 3 bases and J by 0 bases, 11 bases remained unmatched. The CDR3 spans 18 residues. Germline values: CDR1 SGHDT, CDR2 YYEEEE. The DNA for the CDR3 is TGTGCCAGCAGCTCATCAGGGGGGACTAGCGTGTACCAAGAGACCCAGTACTTC. Translation gives CASSSSGGTSVYQETQYF.

This rearrangement joins TRBV6-1 to TRBJ2-4; TRBD1 or TRBD2 may be the D gene (5 bases each). Trimming cost V 1 base and J 9 bases, with 10 bases left between them. The CDR3 has 13 residues. Germline V gene lookup returns CDR1 MNHNS and CDR2 SASEGT. Here the CDR3 reads CASSEGPGTIQYF. The CDR3 DNA sequence: TGTGCCAGCAGTGAAGGTCCAGGGACCATTCAGTACTTC.